This TCR beta chain stems from a study of blood T cell repertoires in COVID-19. Profiled with immunoSEQ multiplex PCR; TCRdb holds only in-frame clones, not every one. The data show approximately 110,000 clones, about three quarters seen once. Germline trimming cut 5 bases from V and 0 bases from J; bases unmatched to any gene: 12. The CDR3 runs 18 residues. CDR1 is LGHNA, CDR2 YNFKEQ, per germline. This chain uses TRBV4-2 with TRBJ2-5, with TRBD1 matching 10 bases. The sequence was obtained from an older woman with acute or convalescent COVID-19. The sample taken for sequencing was peripheral blood. Here the CDR3 reads CASSIGGTGARYQETQYF. The CDR3 DNA reads as TGTGCCAGCAGCATCGGCGGGACAGGGGCAAGGTACCAAGAGACCCAGTACTTC.